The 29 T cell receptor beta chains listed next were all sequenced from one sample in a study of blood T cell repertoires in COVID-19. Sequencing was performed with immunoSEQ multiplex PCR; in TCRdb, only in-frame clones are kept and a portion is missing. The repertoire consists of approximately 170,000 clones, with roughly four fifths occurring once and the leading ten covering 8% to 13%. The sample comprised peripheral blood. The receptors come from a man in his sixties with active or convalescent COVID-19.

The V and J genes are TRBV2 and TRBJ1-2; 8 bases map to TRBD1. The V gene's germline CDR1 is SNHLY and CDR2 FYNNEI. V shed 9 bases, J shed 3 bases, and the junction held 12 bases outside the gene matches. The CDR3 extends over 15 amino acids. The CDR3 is CASRRDGQGYYGYTF. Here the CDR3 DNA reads TGTGCCAGTAGGAGAGACGGACAGGGATACTATGGCTACACCTTC.

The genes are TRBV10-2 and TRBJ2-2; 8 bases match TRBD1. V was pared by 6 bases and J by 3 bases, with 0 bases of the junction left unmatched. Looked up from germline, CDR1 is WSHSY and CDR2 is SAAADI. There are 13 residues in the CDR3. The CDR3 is CASRDRDTGELFF. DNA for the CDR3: TGCGCCAGCAGGGACAGGGACACCGGGGAGCTGTTTTTT.

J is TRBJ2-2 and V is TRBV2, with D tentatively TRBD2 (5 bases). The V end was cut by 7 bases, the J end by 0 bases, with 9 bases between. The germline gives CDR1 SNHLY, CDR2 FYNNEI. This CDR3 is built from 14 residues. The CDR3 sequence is CASKEGPNTGELFF. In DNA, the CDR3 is TGTGCCAGCAAAGAGGGTCCGAACACCGGGGAGCTGTTTTTT.

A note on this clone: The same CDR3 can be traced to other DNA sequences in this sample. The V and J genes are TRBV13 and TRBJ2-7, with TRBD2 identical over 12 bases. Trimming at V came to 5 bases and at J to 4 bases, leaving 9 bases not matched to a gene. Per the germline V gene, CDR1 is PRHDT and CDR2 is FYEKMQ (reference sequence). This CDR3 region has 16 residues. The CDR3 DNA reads TGTGCCAGCAGCCCATATAGGACTAGCGGGGTATACGAGCAGTACTTC. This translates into CASSPYRTSGVYEQYF.

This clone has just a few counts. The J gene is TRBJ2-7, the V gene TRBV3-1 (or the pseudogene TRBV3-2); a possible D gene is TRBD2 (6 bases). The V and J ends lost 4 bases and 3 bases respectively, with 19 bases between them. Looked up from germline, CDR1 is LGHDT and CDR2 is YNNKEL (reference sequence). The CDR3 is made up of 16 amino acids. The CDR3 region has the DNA TGTGCCAGCAGCCCAAGGCAGTTGGGACTTTACTACGAGCAGTACTTC. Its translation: CASSPRQLGLYYEQYF.

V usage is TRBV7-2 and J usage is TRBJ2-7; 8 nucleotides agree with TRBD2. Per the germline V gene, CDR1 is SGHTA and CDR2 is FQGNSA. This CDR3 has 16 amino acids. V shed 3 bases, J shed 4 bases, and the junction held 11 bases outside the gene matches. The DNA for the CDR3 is TGTGCCAGCAGCTTCCCCCGGGGGGGCGGGGTGTACGAGCAGTACTTC. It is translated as CASSFPRGGGVYEQYF.

CDR3 in DNA: TGTGCCAGCAGTTTATTGTCCGCGCGAGGCTACACCTTC. Translated: CASSLLSARGYTF. The chain couples TRBV12-3 or TRBV12-4 to TRBJ1-2; D remains unclear. The CDR3 totals 13 residues. Between the trimmed V and J ends, which lost 2 bases and 8 bases, there was a span of 12 bases.

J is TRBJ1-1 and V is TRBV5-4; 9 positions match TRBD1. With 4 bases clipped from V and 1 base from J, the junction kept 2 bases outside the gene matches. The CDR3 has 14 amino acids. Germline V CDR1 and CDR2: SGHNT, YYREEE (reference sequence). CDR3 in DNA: TGTGCCAGCAGCCGGGACAGGGCGAACACTGAAGCTTTCTTT. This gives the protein CASSRDRANTEAFF.

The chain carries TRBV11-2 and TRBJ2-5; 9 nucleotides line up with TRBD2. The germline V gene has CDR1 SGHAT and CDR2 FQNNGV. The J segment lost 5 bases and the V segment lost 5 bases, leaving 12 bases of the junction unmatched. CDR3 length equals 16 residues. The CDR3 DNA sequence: TGTGCCAGCAGCCACGGGGCGGCGGGAGGGCACGAGACCCAGTACTTC. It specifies CASSHGAAGGHETQYF.

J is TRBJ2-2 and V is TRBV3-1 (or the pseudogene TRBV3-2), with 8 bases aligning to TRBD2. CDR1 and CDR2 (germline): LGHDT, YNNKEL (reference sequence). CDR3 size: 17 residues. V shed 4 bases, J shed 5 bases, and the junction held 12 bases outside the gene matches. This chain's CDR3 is CASSRGLAGYVTGELFF. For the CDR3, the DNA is TGTGCCAGCAGCCGAGGGTTAGCGGGATATGTGACCGGGGAGCTGTTTTTT.

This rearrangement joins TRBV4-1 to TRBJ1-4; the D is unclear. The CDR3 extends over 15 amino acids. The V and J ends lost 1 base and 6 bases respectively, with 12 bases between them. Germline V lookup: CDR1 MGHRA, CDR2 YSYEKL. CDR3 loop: CASSQVGRLDEKLFF. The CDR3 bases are TGCGCCAGCAGCCAAGTAGGGAGGCTGGATGAAAAACTGTTTTTT.

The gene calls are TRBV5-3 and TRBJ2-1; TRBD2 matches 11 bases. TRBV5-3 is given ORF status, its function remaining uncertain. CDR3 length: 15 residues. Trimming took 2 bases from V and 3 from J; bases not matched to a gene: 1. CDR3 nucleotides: TGTGCCAGAAGCTTTAGCGGGAGGGACTACAATGAGCAGTTCTTC. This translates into CARSFSGRDYNEQFF.

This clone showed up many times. As DNA, the CDR3 is TGTGCCAGCAGTGAAGGCCCAGCCTACGAGCAGTACTTC. As protein: CASSEGPAYEQYF. The chain joins TRBV2 to TRBJ2-7; D is undetermined. CDR1 and CDR2 from the germline V gene are SNHLY and FYNNEI. This CDR3 has 13 amino acids. V lost 1 base and J 2 bases, leaving 6 bases between the germline ends.

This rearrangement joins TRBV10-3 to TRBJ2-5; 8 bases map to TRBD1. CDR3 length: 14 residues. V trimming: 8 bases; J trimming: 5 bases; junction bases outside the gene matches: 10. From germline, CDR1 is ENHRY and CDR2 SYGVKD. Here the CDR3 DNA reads TGTGCCATCTCAATCCGGACAGGGTTGGAGACCCAGTACTTC. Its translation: CAISIRTGLETQYF.

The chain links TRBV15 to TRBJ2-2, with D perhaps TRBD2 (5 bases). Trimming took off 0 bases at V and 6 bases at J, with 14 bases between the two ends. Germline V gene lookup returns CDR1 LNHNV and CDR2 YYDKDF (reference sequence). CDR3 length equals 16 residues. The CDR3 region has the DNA TGTGCCACCAGCAGAGAAGAAGCTGCGAGGGCCGGGGAGCTGTTTTTT. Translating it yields CATSREEAARAGELFF.

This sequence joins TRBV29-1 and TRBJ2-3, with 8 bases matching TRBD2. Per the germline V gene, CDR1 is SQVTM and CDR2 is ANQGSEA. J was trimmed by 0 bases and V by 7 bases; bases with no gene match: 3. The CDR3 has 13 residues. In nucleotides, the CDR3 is TGCAGCGCCCCGGGGGGGAGCACAGATACGCAGTATTTT. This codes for CSAPGGSTDTQYF.

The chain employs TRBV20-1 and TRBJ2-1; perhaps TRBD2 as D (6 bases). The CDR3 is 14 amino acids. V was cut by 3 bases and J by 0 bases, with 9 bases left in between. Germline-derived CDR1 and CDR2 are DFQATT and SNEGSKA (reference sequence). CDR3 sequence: CSASVGGSYNEQFF. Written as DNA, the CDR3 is TGCAGTGCTAGTGTGGGGGGCTCCTACAATGAGCAGTTCTTC.

CDR3 DNA: TGTGCCAGCAGCACTAGCGGGAGCTCCTACAATGAGCAGTTCTTC. It is translated as CASSTSGSSYNEQFF. The genes are TRBV7-9 and TRBJ2-1; TRBD2 agrees at 11 bases. Germline CDR1 and CDR2: SEHNR and FQNEAQ (reference sequence). The ends lost 5 bases at V and 0 bases at J; junction bases unmatched: 0. This CDR3 spans 15 amino acids.

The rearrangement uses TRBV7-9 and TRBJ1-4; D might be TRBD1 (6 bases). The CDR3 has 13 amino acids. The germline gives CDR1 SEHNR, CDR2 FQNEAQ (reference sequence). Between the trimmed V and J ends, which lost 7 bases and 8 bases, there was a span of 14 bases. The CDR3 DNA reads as TGTGCCAGCACCGGACAGTTGAGGGAAAAACTGTTTTTT. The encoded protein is CASTGQLREKLFF.

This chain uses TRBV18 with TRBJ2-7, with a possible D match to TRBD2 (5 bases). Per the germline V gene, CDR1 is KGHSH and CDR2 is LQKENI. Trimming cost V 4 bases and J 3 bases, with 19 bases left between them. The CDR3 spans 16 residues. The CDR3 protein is CASSQQNGMGNYEQYF. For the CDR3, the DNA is TGTGCCAGCTCACAACAAAACGGGATGGGGAACTACGAGCAGTACTTC.

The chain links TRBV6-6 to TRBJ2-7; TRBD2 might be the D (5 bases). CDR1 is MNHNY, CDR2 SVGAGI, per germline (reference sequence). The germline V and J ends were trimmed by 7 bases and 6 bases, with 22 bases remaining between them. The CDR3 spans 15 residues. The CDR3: CASKPVPGFPFEQYF. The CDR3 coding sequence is TGTGCCAGCAAGCCGGTCCCGGGATTCCCCTTCGAGCAGTACTTC.

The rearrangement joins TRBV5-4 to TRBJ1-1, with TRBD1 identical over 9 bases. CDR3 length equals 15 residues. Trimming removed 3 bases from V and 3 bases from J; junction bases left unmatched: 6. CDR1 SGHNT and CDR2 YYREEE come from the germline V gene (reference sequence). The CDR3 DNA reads TGTGCCAGCAGCTCGACAGGGGGAGAGGACACTGAAGCTTTCTTT. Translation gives CASSSTGGEDTEAFF. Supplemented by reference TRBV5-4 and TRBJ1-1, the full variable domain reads ETGVTQSPTHLIKTRGQQVTLRCSSQSGHNTVSWYQQALGQGPQFIFQYYREEENGRGNFPPRFSGLQFPNYSSELNVNALELDDSALYLCASSSTGGEDTEAFFGQGTRLTVV.

CDR3 sequence (DNA): TGTGGGACCAGGGACGGGAGCTCTGGGGCCAACGTCCTGACTTTC. Translated: CGTRDGSSGANVLTF. The J gene is TRBJ2-6, the V gene TRBV19, with D possibly being TRBD2 (6 bases). CDR3 size: 15 residues. The V gene's germline CDR1 is LNHDA and CDR2 SQIVND (reference sequence).

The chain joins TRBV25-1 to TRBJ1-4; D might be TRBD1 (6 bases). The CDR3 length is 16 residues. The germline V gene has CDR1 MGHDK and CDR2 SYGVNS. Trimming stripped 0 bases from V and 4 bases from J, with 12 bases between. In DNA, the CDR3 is TGTGCCAGCAGTGAATATGGGGGGGGCCTTAATGAAAAACTGTTTTTT. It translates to CASSEYGGGLNEKLFF.

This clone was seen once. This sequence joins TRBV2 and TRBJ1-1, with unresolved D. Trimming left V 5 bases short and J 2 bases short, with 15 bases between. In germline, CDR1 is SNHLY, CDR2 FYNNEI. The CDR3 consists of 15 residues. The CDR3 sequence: CASSLDEGTNTEAFF. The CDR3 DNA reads TGTGCCAGCAGTTTAGACGAGGGTACCAACACTGAAGCTTTCTTT.

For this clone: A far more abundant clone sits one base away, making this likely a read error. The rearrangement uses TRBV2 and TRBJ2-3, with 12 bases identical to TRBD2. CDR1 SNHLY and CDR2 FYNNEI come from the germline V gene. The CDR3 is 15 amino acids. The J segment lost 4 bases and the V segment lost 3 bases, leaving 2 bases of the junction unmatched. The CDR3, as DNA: TGTGCCAGCAGTGATCTAGCGGGAGGGCCAGATACGCAGTATTTT. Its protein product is CASSDLAGGPDTQYF.

As DNA, the CDR3 is TGCGCCAGCAGCCCAGCCGGGACAACGTACGAGCAGTACTTC. It yields the protein CASSPAGTTYEQYF. This chain connects TRBV5-1 to TRBJ2-7, with a weak D call TRBD1 (6 bases). The CDR3 runs to 14 residues. The germline V gene has CDR1 SGHRS and CDR2 YFSETQ. Trimming cost V 4 bases and J 4 bases, with 15 bases left between them.

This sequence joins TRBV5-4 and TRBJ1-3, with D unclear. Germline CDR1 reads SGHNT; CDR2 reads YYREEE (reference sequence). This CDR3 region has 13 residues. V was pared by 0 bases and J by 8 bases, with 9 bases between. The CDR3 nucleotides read TGTGCCAGCAGCTTGGGAGGGTCGGACACCATATATTTT. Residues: CASSLGGSDTIYF.

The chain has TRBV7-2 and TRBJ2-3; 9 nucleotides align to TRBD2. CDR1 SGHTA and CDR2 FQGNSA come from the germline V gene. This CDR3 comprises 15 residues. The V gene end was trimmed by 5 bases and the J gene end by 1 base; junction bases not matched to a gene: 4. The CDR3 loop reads CASSVLAGRTDTQYF. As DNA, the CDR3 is TGTGCCAGCAGCGTTCTAGCGGGACGCACAGATACGCAGTATTTT.